The rows below give T cell receptor beta chains drawn from one sample of a study of PD-1 blockade in classical Hodgkin lymphoma. Produced via immunoSEQ multiplex PCR; TCRdb's table is partial and in-frame only. The sample records about 2,000 clones, just under 85% being singletons. The material was CD4+ T cells from blood, obtained before the fourth cycle of nivolumab. Every receptor here comes from a human donor with classical Hodgkin lymphoma. Both conserved end residues are part of each CDR3. The D gene is left open where the match is weak. Rows may omit the clone size; those that give it use once, few, many or a size class.

.	15	TRBV7-9	TRBJ1-2	.	TGTGCCAGCAGCTTAGGCCAACAGGGTCCTCTCGGCTACACCTTC	CASSLGQQGPLGYTF
.	14	TRBV18	TRBJ2-7	.	TGTGCCAGCTCACCATTCGGGGAAGCCTACGAGCAGTACTTC	CASSPFGEAYEQYF
TRBD1	15	TRBV4-3	TRBJ1-1	.	TGCGCCAGCAGCCAATTGGGACAGGGTTCCACTGAAGCTTTCTTT	CASSQLGQGSTEAFF
.	15	TRBV27	TRBJ1-2	.	TGTGCCAGCAAACTAGGGGCGGAAAGGGGCCTTGGCTACACCTTC	CASKLGAERGLGYTF
TRBD2	14	TRBV5-1	TRBJ2-7	.	TGCGCCAGCAGCCCCCTCGGACTAGTCCACGAGCAGTACTTC	CASSPLGLVHEQYF
.	13	TRBV28	TRBJ2-1	once	TGTGCCAGCAGTTTGCCGAGCTACAATGAGCAGTTCTTC	CASSLPSYNEQFF
.	14	TRBV28	TRBJ1-3	once	TGTGCCAGCAGTTTCGCGGGGCCTGGAAACACCATATATTTT	CASSFAGPGNTIYF
.	15	TRBV6-5	TRBJ1-3	.	TGTGCCACCCGCCGTGGGGGCGCGTCTGGAAACACCATATATTTT	CATRRGGASGNTIYF
.	14	TRBV19	TRBJ1-1	.	TGTGCCAGTAGAATAAGTAGAGGGAAGACTGAAGCTTTCTTT	CASRISRGKTEAFF
.	12	TRBV25-1	TRBJ2-5	.	TGTGCCAGCAGTGAATACCAAGAGACCCAGTACTTC	CASSEYQETQYF
TRBD2	15	TRBV5-1	TRBJ2-7	.	TGCGCCAGCAGCTTGGGGTCGAGACTAGCGACCGAGCAGTACTTC	CASSLGSRLATEQYF
TRBD1	15	TRBV9	TRBJ1-4	.	TGTGCCAGCAGCCGCAGGGGGAGGACTAATGAAAAACTGTTTTTT	CASSRRGRTNEKLFF
.	17	TRBV11-3	TRBJ2-7	.	TGTGCCAGCAGCCCGAGTAGCGGCGTCTGCCTTCGCGACGAGCAGTACTTC	CASSPSSGVCLRDEQYF
TRBD2	14	TRBV4-2	TRBJ2-7	.	TGTGCCAGCAGCCAAGAGTCTAGCGGGGGAGAGCAGTACTTC	CASSQESSGGEQYF
TRBD1	16	TRBV9	TRBJ2-3	.	TGTGCCAGCAGCGCTGAGGGGGCCTTATCTTTAGATACGCAGTATTTT	CASSAEGALSLDTQYF
TRBD1	16	TRBV19	TRBJ2-7	once	TGTGCCAGTAGTGACCAAGGTAGGGGGCGCGGCTACGAGCAGTACTTC	CASSDQGRGRGYEQYF
.	13	TRBV29-1	TRBJ2-3	.	TGCAGCGTTGTGAGAAGATTCACAGATACGCAGTATTTT	CSVVRRFTDTQYF
.	13	TRBV27	TRBJ2-7	few	TGTGCCACGGGACGCTTTCTCTCCTACGAGCAGTACTTC	CATGRFLSYEQYF
TRBD1	13	TRBV5-1	TRBJ2-7	.	TGCGCCAGCAGCTTAGGGACAGTCGGCGAGCAGTACTTC	CASSLGTVGEQYF
.	14	TRBV6-6	TRBJ1-5	.	TGTGCCAGCAGTTCAGAACAGGGAGCTCAGCCCCAGCATTTT	CASSSEQGAQPQHF
.	17	TRBV4-1	TRBJ1-2	.	TGCGCCAGCAGCCAGGGGACTATACGAAATCTTCAGTATGGCTACACCTTC	CASSQGTIRNLQYGYTF
.	13	TRBV10-3	TRBJ2-7	.	TGTGCCATCAGTGAATTTGAGTCCTACGAGCAGTACTTC	CAISEFESYEQYF
.	17	TRBV6-4	TRBJ1-5	.	TGTGCCAGCACCTCTCAACGCAGGGCAGATAGCAATCAGCCCCAGCATTTT	CASTSQRRADSNQPQHF
.	14	TRBV6-6	TRBJ2-7	few	TGTGCCAGCAGTTACTCCCGGGACAAAGGCGAGCAGTACTTC	CASSYSRDKGEQYF